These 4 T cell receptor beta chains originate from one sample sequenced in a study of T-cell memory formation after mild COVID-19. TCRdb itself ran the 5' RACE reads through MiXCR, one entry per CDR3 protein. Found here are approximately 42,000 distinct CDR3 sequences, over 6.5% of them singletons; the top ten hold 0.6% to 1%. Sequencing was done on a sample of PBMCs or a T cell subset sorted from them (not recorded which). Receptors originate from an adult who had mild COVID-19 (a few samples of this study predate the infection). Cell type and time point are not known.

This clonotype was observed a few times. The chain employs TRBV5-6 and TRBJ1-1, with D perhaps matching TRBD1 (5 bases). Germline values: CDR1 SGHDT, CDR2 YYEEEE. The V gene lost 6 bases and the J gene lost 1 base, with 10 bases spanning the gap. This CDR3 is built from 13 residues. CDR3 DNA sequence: TGTGCCAGCACCTGGGGGGAGAACACTGAAGCTTTCTTT. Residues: CASTWGENTEAFF.

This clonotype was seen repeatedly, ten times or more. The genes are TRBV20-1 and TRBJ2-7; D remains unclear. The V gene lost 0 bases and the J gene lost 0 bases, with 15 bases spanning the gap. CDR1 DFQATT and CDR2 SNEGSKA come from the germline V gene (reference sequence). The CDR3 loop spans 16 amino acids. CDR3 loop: CSARDFGRKSSYEQYF. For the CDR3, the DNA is TGCAGTGCTAGAGATTTTGGGCGGAAGAGCTCCTACGAGCAGTACTTC.

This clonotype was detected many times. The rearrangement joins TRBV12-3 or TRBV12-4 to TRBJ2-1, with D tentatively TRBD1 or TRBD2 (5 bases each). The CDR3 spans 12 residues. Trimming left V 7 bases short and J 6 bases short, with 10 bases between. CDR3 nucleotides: TGTGCCAGCATGGGGGATCGCAATGAGCAGTTCTTC. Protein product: CASMGDRNEQFF.

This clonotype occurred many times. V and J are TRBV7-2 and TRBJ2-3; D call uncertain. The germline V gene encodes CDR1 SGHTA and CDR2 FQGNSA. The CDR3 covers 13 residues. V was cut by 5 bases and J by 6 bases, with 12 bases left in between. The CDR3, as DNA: TGTGCCAGCAGCCTTACGAACGGGGATACGCAGTATTTT. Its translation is CASSLTNGDTQYF.